Given below is one T cell receptor (beta chain) in context. Alongside a J-beta primer mix, a sample-barcoded 5' primer served in a second PCR lasting roughly 6 to 11 cycles. Every cDNA was tagged by a template-switch adaptor with 12 random nucleotides. TCRdb itself ran the 5' RACE reads through MiXCR, one entry per CDR3 protein. The sample yields some 1.8 million distinct CDR3 sequences, 35% to 50% seen once. These data come from a study of blood T cells in healthy people across ages. Sequencing input: blood. The TCR was taken from a human donor in good health.

The CDR3 coding sequence is TGCAGCGTCGGACAGGGTACCCAGAACACTGAAGCTTTCTTT. Amino acids: CSVGQGTQNTEAFF. This chain links TRBV29-1 with TRBJ1-1; the match to TRBD1 covers 8 bases. Losses at the gene ends were 6 bases for V and 1 base for J; bases not matched to a gene: 7. Germline V CDR1 and CDR2: SQVTM, ANQGSEA. The CDR3 totals 14 residues.